The 13 T cell receptor beta chains below all came from one sample that was sequenced in a study of T cell repertoires in cytomegalovirus infection. Each CDR3 protein is one row after TCRdb ran MiXCR on the reads. The sample lists roughly 600,000 distinct CDR3 sequences, more than 20% occurring once. The sample comprised CD8+ T cells from PBMCs. Receptor source: a human donor in good health (CMV status not recorded). Some clones in this sample may be carry-over from other donors' samples.

This chain joins TRBV11-2 and TRBJ2-5; 11 nucleotides align to TRBD2. The CDR3 length is 15 residues. CDR1 is SGHAT, CDR2 FQNNGV, per germline. With 5 bases clipped from V and 7 bases from J, the junction kept 9 bases outside the gene matches. CDR3 bases: TGTGCCAGCAGCGACCTAGCGGGGGGAGGAGGGACCCAGTACTTC. Protein sequence: CASSDLAGGGGTQYF.

This clonotype was recorded only once. This chain links TRBV28 with TRBJ2-3, with 8 nucleotides matching TRBD2. Germline V CDR1 and CDR2: MDHEN, SYDVKM. J was trimmed by 3 bases and V by 5 bases; bases with no gene match: 16. The CDR3 loop spans 18 amino acids. The CDR3 region is CASSQADVGLAGTDTQYF. In DNA, the CDR3 is TGTGCCAGCAGTCAAGCGGATGTTGGGCTAGCGGGTACAGATACGCAGTATTTT. The whole variable domain, remainder taken from reference TRBV28 and TRBJ2-3, is DVKVTQSSRYLVKRTGEKVFLECVQDMDHENMFWYRQDPGLGLRLIYFSYDVKMKEKGDIPEGYSVSREKKERFSLILESASTNQTSMYLCASSQADVGLAGTDTQYFGPGTRLTVL.

This clonotype was picked up a small number of times. This chain links TRBV10-3 with TRBJ1-2; the match to TRBD1 covers 11 bases. Germline trimming cut 6 bases from V and 10 bases from J; bases unmatched to any gene: 16. CDR1 and CDR2 (germline): ENHRY, SYGVKD. The CDR3 totals 16 residues. CDR3 DNA sequence: TGTGCCATCAGGACAGCGACGCGGGACAGGGGGGAAGTCTACACCTTC. Translated, it gives CAIRTATRDRGEVYTF.

Here the CDR3 reads CASSAEDNEQFF. The CDR3 DNA reads TGTGCCAGTAGTGCCGAGGACAATGAGCAGTTCTTC. V and J are TRBV19 and TRBJ2-1; D unresolved. CDR1 LNHDA and CDR2 SQIVND come from the germline V gene (reference sequence). The CDR3 is made up of 12 amino acids. The germline V and J ends were trimmed by 5 bases and 5 bases, with 7 bases remaining between them.

At least ten counts were recorded for this clonotype. The genes are TRBV7-9 and TRBJ2-7; no firm D call. Germline V gives CDR1 SEHNR, CDR2 FQNEAQ (reference sequence). The CDR3 spans 15 residues. Trimming shortened V by 1 base and J by 0 bases, and 10 bases separated the two germline ends. The CDR3 region has the DNA TGTGCCAGCAGCTTAGGGCAGAGGAGCTCCTACGAGCAGTACTTC. Translated: CASSLGQRSSYEQYF.

This clonotype was seen repeatedly, ten times or more. The chain combines TRBV7-9 with TRBJ2-7; 8 nucleotides match TRBD1. Germline CDR1 and CDR2: SEHNR and FQNEAQ (reference sequence). With V trimmed by 6 bases and J by 4 bases, 5 bases remained unmatched. The CDR3 extends over 13 amino acids. This chain's CDR3 is CASRPTGEYEQYF. CDR3 in DNA: TGTGCCAGCAGACCGACAGGGGAATACGAGCAGTACTTC.

The rearrangement links TRBV7-9 to TRBJ2-7; D uncertain. Trimming took 3 bases from V and 1 from J, leaving 10 bases between them. There are 14 residues in the CDR3. The germline V gene encodes CDR1 SEHNR and CDR2 FQNEAQ (reference sequence). As DNA, the CDR3 is TGTGCCAGCAGCTTGGGCCGCAGGTCCTACGAGCAGTACGTC. This codes for CASSLGRRSYEQYV.

The CDR3 nucleotides are TGTGCCAGCAGGCCCCGCCCTTTACAGGGGTGGGACACTGAAGCTTTCTTT. Translating gives CASRPRPLQGWDTEAFF. The chain recombines TRBV28 with TRBJ1-1, with TRBD1 matching over 7 bases. This CDR3 is 17 amino acids long. In germline, CDR1 is MDHEN, CDR2 SYDVKM. V lost 6 bases to trimming and J lost 3 bases; unmatched junction nucleotides: 16.

This clonotype was counted between two and nine times. V is TRBV20-1 and J is TRBJ1-2; D may be TRBD1 (6 bases). Trimming took off 5 bases at V and 9 bases at J, with 13 bases between the two ends. Germline V gene lookup returns CDR1 DFQATT and CDR2 SNEGSKA (reference sequence). The CDR3 runs to 11 residues. The CDR3 reads CSAFMDRRYTF. The CDR3 region has the DNA TGCAGTGCTTTTATGGACAGACGCTACACCTTC.

The chain uses TRBV12-3 or TRBV12-4 and TRBJ2-3; 10 positions agree with TRBD2. V lost 3 bases to trimming and J lost 0 bases; unmatched junction nucleotides: 3. CDR3 length equals 16 residues. DNA of the CDR3: TGTGCCAGCAGTTTCTTACTAGCGGGGAGCACAGATACGCAGTATTTT. This translates into CASSFLLAGSTDTQYF.

The V and J genes are TRBV7-4 and TRBJ2-7; D is perhaps TRBD1 (6 bases). V was trimmed by 6 bases and J by 2 bases, leaving 20 bases between them. The length of the CDR3 is 16 residues. Germline V gene data show CDR1 as SGHVT and CDR2 as SQSDAQ. CDR3 protein: CASRAASRGPPYEQYF. In nucleotides, the CDR3 is TGTGCCAGCAGAGCAGCCAGCAGGGGCCCCCCCTACGAGCAGTACTTC.

The V gene is TRBV6-2 or TRBV6-3, the J gene TRBJ2-7, with 12 bases that match TRBD2. CDR3 length: 17 residues. V gave up 6 bases and J gave up 2 bases; unmatched junction bases: 11. Germline-derived CDR1 and CDR2 are MNHEY and SVGEGT. The CDR3 coding sequence is TGTGCCAGCAGCCCCCGAGGACTAGCGGGAAGAACCTACGAGCAGTACGTC. Its protein is CASSPRGLAGRTYEQYV.

Of note for this clonotype: It may be a read error: a sequence one base away is much more abundant. This CDR3 is missing its conserved last phenylalanine or tryptophan, likely due to a read error. The J gene is TRBJ2-2, the V gene TRBV28, with unresolved D. V lost 6 bases, J lost 0 bases, and 14 bases lay in between. This CDR3 region has 16 residues. Germline V CDR1 and CDR2: MDHEN, SYDVKM. CDR3 amino acids: CASSQHDFPNTGELFL. The DNA for the CDR3 is TGTGCCAGCAGCCAACATGACTTCCCGAACACCGGGGAGCTGTTTTTA.